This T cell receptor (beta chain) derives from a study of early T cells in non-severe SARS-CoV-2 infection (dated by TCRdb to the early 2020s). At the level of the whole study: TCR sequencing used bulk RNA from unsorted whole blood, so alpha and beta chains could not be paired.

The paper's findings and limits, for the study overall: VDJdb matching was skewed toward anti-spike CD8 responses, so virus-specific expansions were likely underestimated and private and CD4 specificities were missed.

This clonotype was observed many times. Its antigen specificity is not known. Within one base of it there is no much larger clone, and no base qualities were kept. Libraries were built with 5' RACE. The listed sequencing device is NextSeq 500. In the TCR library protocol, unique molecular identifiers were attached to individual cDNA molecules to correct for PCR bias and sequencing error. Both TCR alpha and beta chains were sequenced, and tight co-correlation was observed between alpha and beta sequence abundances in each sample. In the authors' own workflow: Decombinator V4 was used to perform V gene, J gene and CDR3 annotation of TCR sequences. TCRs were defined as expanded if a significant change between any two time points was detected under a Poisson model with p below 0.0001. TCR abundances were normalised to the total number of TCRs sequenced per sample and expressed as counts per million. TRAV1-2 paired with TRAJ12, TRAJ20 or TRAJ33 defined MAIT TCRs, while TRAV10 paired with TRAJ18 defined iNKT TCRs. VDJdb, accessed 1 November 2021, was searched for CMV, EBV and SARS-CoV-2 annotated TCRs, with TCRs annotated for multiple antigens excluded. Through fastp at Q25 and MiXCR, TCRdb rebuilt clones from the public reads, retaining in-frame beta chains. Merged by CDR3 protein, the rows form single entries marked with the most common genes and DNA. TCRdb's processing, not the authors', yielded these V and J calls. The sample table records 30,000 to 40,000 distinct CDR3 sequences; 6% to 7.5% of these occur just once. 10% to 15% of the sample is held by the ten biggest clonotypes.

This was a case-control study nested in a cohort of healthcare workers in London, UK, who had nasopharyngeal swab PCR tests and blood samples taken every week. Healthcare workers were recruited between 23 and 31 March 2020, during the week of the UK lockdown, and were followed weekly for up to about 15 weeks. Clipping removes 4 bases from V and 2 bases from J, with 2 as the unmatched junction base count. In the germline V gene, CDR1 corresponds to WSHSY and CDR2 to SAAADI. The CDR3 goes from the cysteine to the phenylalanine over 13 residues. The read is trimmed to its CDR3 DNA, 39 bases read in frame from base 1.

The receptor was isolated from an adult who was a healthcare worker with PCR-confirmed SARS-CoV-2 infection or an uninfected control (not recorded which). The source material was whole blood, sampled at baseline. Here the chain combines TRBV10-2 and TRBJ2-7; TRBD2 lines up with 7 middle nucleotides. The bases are TGCGCCAGCAGTGTGGGGACTACCTACGAGCAGTACTTC. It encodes CASSVGTTYEQYF.